This TCR beta chain stems from a study of blood T cells in healthy people across ages. Study details: About one barcoded beta molecule per two T cells came from capture by template switching.

A second about 7 to 11 cycle PCR used barcoded and J-beta primers. TCRdb recomputed calls from the 5' RACE reads with MiXCR, one row per CDR3 protein. Found here are hundreds of thousands of distinct CDR3 sequences, about 51% of them singletons; the top ten hold roughly 14%. Broader study findings: Changes in expanded clonotypes were possibly confounded, as the CMV status of donors was unknown.

Germline lookup yields CDR1 SGHTA and CDR2 FQGNSA. The CDR3 extends over 13 amino acids. V lost 7 bases to trimming and J lost 5 bases, with 12 bases between them. Notes on this clonotype: Antigen: not known.

This clonotype was sampled from a woman of 80 years or more in good health. V gene TRBV7-2 combines with J gene TRBJ1-5; weak D call: TRBD1 (5 bases). What was sequenced was blood. CDR3 DNA sequence: TGTGCCAGCACCCCCGGGGGATATCAGCCCCAGCATTTT. This gives the protein CASTPGGYQPQHF.